What follows are 17 T cell receptor beta chains derived from one specimen sequenced in a study of CD4 and CD8 cells across lung adenocarcinoma regions. TCRdb itself ran the PCR reads through MiXCR, one entry per CDR3 protein. There are around 5,500 distinct CDR3 sequences in the sample; approximately 50% occur only once, and just under 20% lies in the top ten. Sequencing was done on a sample of CD4+ T cells from the margin of a lung tumor. The receptors derive from a male donor with lung adenocarcinoma. The CD4 and CD8 labels of this study may be unreliable.

The chain employs TRBV6-1 and TRBJ1-1; no clear D gene. V lost 5 bases, J lost 1 base, and 11 bases lay in between. From germline, CDR1 is MNHNS and CDR2 SASEGT. This CDR3 spans 14 amino acids. For the CDR3, the DNA is TGTGCCAGCAGTCCTTTTTGGGAGAACACTGAAGCTTTCTTT. Translated: CASSPFWENTEAFF.

The chain is built from TRBV6-1 and TRBJ2-1; D uncertain. The V gene's germline CDR1 is MNHNS and CDR2 SASEGT. The V end was cut by 11 bases, the J end by 10 bases, with 21 bases between. The CDR3 runs to 13 residues. The CDR3 coding sequence is TGTGCCTGCGGTATCTTACGGACCAAAGAGCAGTTCTTC. Translating gives CACGILRTKEQFF.

A word on this clonotype: The germline gene is not matched at one end of the junction; a read error may be the cause. The V call is TRBV6-1, the J call TRBJ2-1; a weak D match, TRBD2 (6 bases). This CDR3 is 14 amino acids long. Germline V gene lookup returns CDR1 MNHNS and CDR2 SASEGT. The CDR3 here is CASSLFSSAGEQFF. CDR3 DNA: TGTGCCAGCAGTCTCTTTTCTAGCGCCGGGGAGCAGTTTTTT.

This clonotype was counted a few times. The chain combines TRBV7-2 with TRBJ1-1; D might be TRBD1 (6 bases). V was clipped by 2 bases and J by 2 bases, with 9 bases between them. The length of the CDR3 is 14 residues. CDR1 is SGHTA, CDR2 FQGNSA, per germline. The CDR3 region has the DNA TGTGCCAGCAGCTTACAGGGGATAAACACTGAAGCTTTCTTT. Residues: CASSLQGINTEAFF.

The chain is built from TRBV6-1 and TRBJ1-4; D call uncertain. Deletions cut 5 bases from V and 0 bases from J, with 10 bases between. The length of the CDR3 is 15 residues. Germline CDR1 reads MNHNS; CDR2 reads SASEGT. Written as DNA, the CDR3 is TGTGCCAGCAGTCCCGGACCGTCAACTAATGAAAAACTGTTTTTT. Encoded protein: CASSPGPSTNEKLFF.

The rearrangement joins TRBV6-1 to TRBJ2-1; no firm D call. The J call is doubtful: the DNA matches TRBJ2-7 better. This CDR3 is 13 amino acids long. The germline V gene has CDR1 MNHNS and CDR2 SASEGT. Here the CDR3 DNA reads TGTGCCAGCAGTGTCCTAGGAACCTACGAGCAGTACTTC. It is translated as CASSVLGTYEQYF.

The chain employs TRBV3-1 and TRBJ2-1; D gene ambiguous. V was clipped by 3 bases and J by 7 bases, with 10 bases between them. This CDR3 is 13 amino acids long. Germline V gene sequence: CDR1 LGHDT, CDR2 YNNKEL (reference sequence). The chain's CDR3 is CASSQSTENEQFF. CDR3 nucleotide sequence: TGTGCCAGCAGCCAGTCCACGGAAAATGAGCAGTTCTTC.

This chain uses TRBV27 with TRBJ2-4; tentatively, D is TRBD1 or TRBD2 (5 bases each). The J call may be in error: the DNA end matches TRBJ2-5 better. CDR3 length: 16 amino acids. Germline V lookup: CDR1 MNHEY, CDR2 SMNVEV (reference sequence). The CDR3 DNA reads as TGTGCCAGCAGGGTAGTCGGGGCCCCCGTCCCAGAGACCCAGTACTTC. Its protein is CASRVVGAPVPETQYF.

This clonotype was seen once. One junction end disagrees with the germline gene, perhaps due to a read error. This CDR3 reads CASSIQGQGANTQSF. DNA of the CDR3: TGTGCCAGCAGTATTCAGGGACAGGGCGCCAATACCCAGTCTTTC. This rearrangement joins TRBV6-1 to TRBJ2-3; 9 bases are a match to TRBD1. In germline, CDR1 is MNHNS, CDR2 SASEGT. The CDR3 runs to 15 residues.

As concerns this clonotype: One end of the junction fails to match germline, which may point to a read error. The rearrangement uses TRBV27 and TRBJ2-3; 7 bases align to TRBD1. Germline V lookup: CDR1 MNHEY, CDR2 SMNVEV (reference sequence). The CDR3 runs to 15 residues. The CDR3 DNA reads as TGTGCCAGCAGTCTTTTGACAGGGACCACAGATATGCAGTATTTC. Protein: CASSLLTGTTDMQYF.

V is TRBV10-1 and J is TRBJ2-1; D is tentatively TRBD1 or TRBD2 (5 bases each). The J call may be wrong; the DNA end is better matched by TRBJ2-5. This CDR3 has 17 residues. CDR1 and CDR2 (germline): WNHNN, SYGVQD (reference sequence). CDR3 sequence (DNA): TGCGCCAGCAGTTCCTCGGGGCATGGCAGGGCCGGAGAGACCCAGTACTTC. Residues: CASSSSGHGRAGETQYF.

The V and J genes are TRBV4-1 and TRBJ1-1, with unresolved D. V was shortened by 4 bases and J by 4 bases, with 19 bases between the two germline ends. Germline V CDR1 and CDR2: MGHRA, YSYEKL. This CDR3 spans 16 amino acids. The CDR3 DNA is TGCGCCAGCAGCCTCGTCTCGCTACCAATCGGCACTGAAGCTTTCTTT. Translated: CASSLVSLPIGTEAFF.

This clonotype was detected once. The junction differs from germline at one of its ends, possibly a read error. The rearrangement uses TRBV27 and TRBJ2-5; perhaps TRBD1 as D (5 bases). Looked up from germline, CDR1 is MNHEY and CDR2 is SMNVEV (reference sequence). The length of the CDR3 is 15 residues. CDR3 in DNA: TGTGCCAGGGGTCTTGGGGCCCGTACCCAAGAGACCCAGTATTTC. Translating it yields CARGLGARTQETQYF.

As regards this clonotype: This may be a read error: a much more frequent sequence differs by one nucleotide. This chain uses TRBV6-1 with TRBJ2-1; 11 nucleotides agree with TRBD2. V was pared by 8 bases and J by 10 bases, with 13 bases of the junction left unmatched. This CDR3 is built from 15 residues. Per germline, CDR1 MNHNS and CDR2 SASEGT. The chain's CDR3 is CASRGSGRDIYEQFF. CDR3 sequence (DNA): TGTGCCAGCCGGGGTAGCGGGAGGGATATCTACGAGCAGTTCTTC.

This clonotype is judged large (0.1 to 1%). The V gene is TRBV6-1, the J gene TRBJ2-1; D tentatively fits TRBD1 or TRBD2 (5 bases each). V dropped 5 bases and J dropped 6 bases, with 20 bases sitting between them. Germline V gene sequence: CDR1 MNHNS, CDR2 SASEGT. The CDR3 length is 16 residues. The CDR3 spells CASSRAPGPTANEQFF. DNA of the CDR3: TGTGCCAGCAGTCGTGCCCCGGGACCCACAGCCAATGAGCAGTTCTTC.

This clonotype has only a few counts. V is TRBV6-1 and J is TRBJ1-6; the D gene is possibly TRBD1 (6 bases). The CDR3 loop spans 13 amino acids. V lost 6 bases, J lost 9 bases, and 12 bases lay in between. CDR1 and CDR2 (germline): MNHNS, SASEGT. The CDR3 sequence is CASRGASGSPLHF. DNA of the CDR3: TGTGCCAGCAGGGGGGCCTCGGGTTCACCCCTCCACTTT.

The rearrangement links TRBV4-2 to TRBJ2-1, with 10 bases matching TRBD2. The J call is uncertain, as TRBJ2-5 better fits the DNA end. CDR3 length equals 15 residues. Germline V gene sequence: CDR1 LGHNA, CDR2 YNFKEQ. In nucleotides, the CDR3 is TGTGCCAGCAGCCCCCGGACTAGCGGTGAAGAGACCCAGTACTTC. Protein product: CASSPRTSGEETQYF.